The 27 T cell receptor beta chains reported below all come from one sample, sequenced in a study of Graves' ophthalmopathy and Graves' hyperthyroidism (dated by TCRdb to between 2018 and 2020). Sequencing took place on an Illumina HiSeq 2000. For repertoire sequencing, TCR beta CDR3 regions were amplified from RNA transcripts. A first-round RT-PCR used HTBI primers with the Qiagen OneStep RT-PCR kit, followed by a second-round multiplex PCR, size selection and purification. Starting from the raw public reads, TCRdb applied fastp trimming at Q25, assembled clones with MiXCR and retained in-frame beta chains. Every entry covers one CDR3 protein and lists the most common genes and DNA from its rows. In all, the sample holds roughly 1.1 million distinct CDR3 sequences, and around a third of those were seen once. The ten largest clonotypes hold approximately 10% of the sample. Sequencing was carried out using peripheral blood or thyroid tissue (not recorded which). The receptors come from an adult man with Graves' hyperthyroidism.

The chain links TRBV6-2 or TRBV6-3 to TRBJ2-7; either TRBD1 or TRBD2 may supply D (5 bases each). The CDR3 has 15 amino acids. Deletions cut 3 bases from V and 0 bases from J, with 12 bases between. Germline-derived CDR1 and CDR2 are MNHEY and SVGEGT. The CDR3 spells CASSYLGTASYEQYF. The CDR3 bases are TGTGCCAGCAGTTATCTCGGGACGGCCTCCTACGAGCAGTACTTC.

The chain joins TRBV29-1 to TRBJ1-5, with a weak D call TRBD1 (6 bases). V gave up 4 bases and J gave up 13 bases, with 20 bases separating them. The length of the CDR3 is 13 residues. Per germline, CDR1 SQVTM and CDR2 ANQGSEA. The DNA of the CDR3 is TGCAGCGTTGTCGGGGGGGCGGGGGGTGATCAGCATTTT. It encodes CSVVGGAGGDQHF.

In the case of this clonotype: With a much larger clone just one base away, this may be a read error. CDR3 region: CSARDETVQYF. The CDR3 DNA is TGCAGTGCTAGAGATGAGACAGTGCAGTACTTC. The chain has TRBV20-1 and TRBJ2-7, with D maybe TRBD1 (5 bases). This CDR3 is 11 amino acids long. CDR1 is DFQATT, CDR2 SNEGSKA, per germline (reference sequence). The V and J ends lost 0 bases and 9 bases respectively, with 9 bases between them.

The J gene is TRBJ2-5, the V gene TRBV7-2, with TRBD1 identical over 7 bases. The CDR3 contains 15 residues. V was clipped by 4 bases and J by 1 base; unmatched bases: 6. Germline CDR1 is SGHTA and CDR2 is FQGNSA. The chain's CDR3 is CASSSITGVQETQYF. CDR3 nucleotide sequence: TGTGCCAGCAGCTCTATCACAGGGGTCCAAGAGACCCAGTACTTC. Based on the CDR3 plus reference TRBV7-2 and TRBJ2-5, the full variable domain is GAGVSQSPSNKVTEKGKDVELRCDPISGHTALYWYRQSLGQGLEFLIYFQGNSAPDKSGLPSDRFSAERTGGSVSTLTIQRTQQEDSAVYLCASSSITGVQETQYFGPGTRLLVL.

The CDR3 bases are TGCAGCGCCGAAGGGACAGGAGATGGCTACACCTTC. Protein sequence: CSAEGTGDGYTF. J is TRBJ1-2 and V is TRBV29-1; 8 nucleotides match TRBD1. The trim removed 7 bases at V and 6 bases at J, leaving 7 bases unmatched. The CDR3 length is 12 residues. Per germline, CDR1 SQVTM and CDR2 ANQGSEA.

The chain has TRBV20-1 and TRBJ1-4; D gene uncertain. The germline V and J ends were trimmed by 5 bases and 8 bases, with 15 bases remaining between them. Germline V CDR1 and CDR2: DFQATT, SNEGSKA (reference sequence). The CDR3 runs to 13 residues. CDR3 coding DNA: TGCAGTGCTCAGGAGCTCAATCGGGAAAAACTGTTTTTT. Residues: CSAQELNREKLFF.

This rearrangement joins TRBV6-5 to TRBJ2-7, with D maybe TRBD2 (6 bases). The CDR3 is 15 residues long. V lost 2 bases, J lost 3 bases, and 14 bases lay in between. Germline lookup yields CDR1 MNHEY and CDR2 SVGAGI. The CDR3 spells CASSYPLPGDYEQYF. The CDR3 nucleotides are TGTGCCAGCAGTTACCCCCTCCCGGGGGACTACGAGCAGTACTTC.

The chain uses TRBV9 and TRBJ1-1; no clear D gene. Germline V gene data show CDR1 as SGDLS and CDR2 as YYNGEE. The CDR3 contains 13 residues. Trimming stripped 0 bases from V and 8 bases from J, with 11 bases between. The CDR3 here is CASSVDQLREAFF. In DNA, the CDR3 is TGTGCCAGCAGCGTAGATCAGTTGCGCGAAGCTTTCTTT.

In its sample, this clonotype was seen a few times. V and J are TRBV29-1 and TRBJ1-1; a weak D match, TRBD1 (5 bases). The CDR3 runs 14 residues. V gave up 6 bases and J gave up 1 base, with 15 bases separating them. The germline V gene has CDR1 SQVTM and CDR2 ANQGSEA. The CDR3 protein is CSVRIQEGNTEAFF. The CDR3 DNA reads TGCAGCGTCAGAATACAGGAGGGGAACACTGAAGCTTTCTTT.

The V gene is TRBV30, the J gene TRBJ1-2; no clear D. CDR1 is GTSNPN and CDR2 is SVGIG in the germline V gene (reference sequence). Trimming left V 4 bases short and J 2 bases short, with 8 bases between. The CDR3 has 12 residues. The CDR3 is CAWTPQNYGYTF. The CDR3 DNA follows: TGTGCCTGGACGCCACAGAACTATGGCTACACCTTC.

The rearrangement links TRBV11-3 to TRBJ2-2; 10 bases agree with TRBD1. The junction had 13 bases not matched to a gene; V was cut back by 5 bases and J by 7 bases. The CDR3 sequence is 17 residues long. The germline V gene has CDR1 SGHNT and CDR2 YENEEA. CDR3 nucleotides: TGTGCCAGCAGCCCCCCCGCGACAGGGGGCGTCGACGGGGAGCTGTTTTTT. Its translation: CASSPPATGGVDGELFF.

Ten or more counts support this clonotype. This chain links TRBV14 with TRBJ2-7; D gene unclear. The length of the CDR3 is 11 residues. Trimming left V 3 bases short and J 5 bases short, with 5 bases between. Per germline, CDR1 SGHDN and CDR2 FVKESK. The CDR3 nucleotides read TGTGCCAGCAGCCACACCCACGAGCAGTACTTC. Protein sequence: CASSHTHEQYF.

A remark on this clonotype: The CDR3 ends on some other residue instead of the conserved phenylalanine or tryptophan, so this is likely a read error. Because the CDR3's place on the DNA is in doubt, the DNA is left out and the CDR3 is given as listed by TCRdb. This chain links TRBV10-3 with TRBJ1-2; TRBD1, as called in the table, went unchecked against the DNA. Both ends counted, the CDR3 spans 16 residues. Per the germline V gene, CDR1 is ENHRY and CDR2 is SYGVKD. The CDR3 loop reads CAISPGTGVGGHFVTY.

This clonotype has just a few counts. The V and J genes are TRBV30 and TRBJ1-2; D is ambiguous. Germline V CDR1 and CDR2: GTSNPN, SVGIG (reference sequence). With 4 bases removed from V and 4 bases from J, the gap between germline ends came to 7 bases. The CDR3 is 11 amino acids. CDR3 loop: CAWKGSYGYTF. CDR3 in DNA: TGTGCCTGGAAGGGCAGCTATGGCTACACCTTC.

The chain combines TRBV29-1 with TRBJ2-7, with a tentative D call TRBD2 (6 bases). Trimming left V 4 bases short and J 3 bases short, with 13 bases between. The CDR3 is 13 residues long. CDR1 and CDR2 (germline): SQVTM, ANQGSEA. This CDR3 is CSVGPGVHYEQYF. The DNA of the CDR3 is TGCAGCGTTGGCCCGGGAGTACACTACGAGCAGTACTTC.

The table lists this clonotype with many counts. The chain employs TRBV20-1 and TRBJ1-5; TRBD1 matches at 9 bases. Germline CDR1 DFQATT, CDR2 SNEGSKA (reference sequence). CDR3 length: 16 residues. V shed 4 bases and J 5 bases; nucleotides not matched to a gene: 12. CDR3 sequence reads: CSANAQGTGRYQPQHF. CDR3 bases: TGCAGTGCTAACGCTCAAGGGACAGGGCGTTATCAGCCCCAGCATTTT.

This clonotype occurred many times. The rearrangement joins TRBV14 to TRBJ2-7; D is unresolved. CDR1 and CDR2 from the germline V gene are SGHDN and FVKESK. V was shortened by 1 base and J by 4 bases, with 8 bases between the two germline ends. This CDR3 comprises 13 residues. The CDR3 loop reads CASSQVMGYEQYF. CDR3 sequence (DNA): TGTGCCAGCAGCCAAGTAATGGGATACGAGCAGTACTTC.

V gene TRBV15 combines with J gene TRBJ1-5, with D unclear. The CDR3 extends over 14 amino acids. From germline, CDR1 is LNHNV and CDR2 YYDKDF (reference sequence). Trimming stripped 0 bases from V and 5 bases from J, with 8 bases between. CDR3 bases: TGTGCCACCAGCAGAGAGAGTGATTATCAGCCCCAGCATTTT. The encoded protein is CATSRESDYQPQHF.

At least ten counts were recorded for this clonotype. This chain connects TRBV19 to TRBJ1-5; tentatively, D is TRBD1 (5 bases). CDR1 and CDR2 from the germline V gene are LNHDA and SQIVND (reference sequence). Trimming took off 3 bases at V and 6 bases at J, with 15 bases between the two ends. The CDR3 is 15 residues long. The CDR3 region is CASSIGVGGGQPQHF. The CDR3 bases are TGTGCCAGTAGTATCGGCGTGGGGGGGGGTCAGCCCCAGCATTTT.

This clonotype showed up many times. J is TRBJ2-7 and V is TRBV12-3 or TRBV12-4; TRBD2 aligns across 8 bases. V was pared by 7 bases and J by 3 bases, with 8 bases of the junction left unmatched. The CDR3 spans 14 residues. CDR3 loop: CASTTRGGGYEQYF. In DNA, the CDR3 is TGTGCCAGCACCACCCGGGGGGGAGGCTACGAGCAGTACTTC.

The gene calls are TRBV11-2 and TRBJ2-5; 7 bases match TRBD2. Trimming removed 5 bases from V and 11 bases from J; junction bases left unmatched: 8. CDR1 is SGHAT and CDR2 is FQNNGV in the germline V gene. The CDR3 runs 12 residues. The DNA of the CDR3 is TGTGCCAGCAGCGCGGGCCGGGGGGAGCAGTACTTC. It encodes CASSAGRGEQYF.

This clonotype was picked up a small number of times. The CDR3 DNA is TGTGCCAGCAGTTACGGGTGGAAGAACACTGAAGCTTTCTTT. Translated, it gives CASSYGWKNTEAFF. The chain carries TRBV6-6 and TRBJ1-1; the D is unclear. Per the germline V gene, CDR1 is MNHNY and CDR2 is SVGAGI (reference sequence). This CDR3 is 14 amino acids long. Trimming cost V 2 bases and J 1 base, with 8 bases left between them.

This clonotype was counted between two and nine times. The chain is built from TRBV20-1 and TRBJ2-7; D remains unclear. The CDR3 covers 17 residues. Per the germline V gene, CDR1 is DFQATT and CDR2 is SNEGSKA (reference sequence). V lost 0 bases, J lost 0 bases, and 18 bases lay in between. As DNA, the CDR3 is TGCAGTGCTAGAGATGGTATCTCACGGTGGAGCTCCTACGAGCAGTACTTC. Translation gives CSARDGISRWSSYEQYF.

This clonotype has a handful of counts. The chain recombines TRBV2 with TRBJ2-2; 7 nucleotides align to TRBD1. The CDR3 runs to 14 residues. The ends lost 11 bases at V and 5 bases at J; junction bases unmatched: 11. Germline-derived CDR1 and CDR2 are SNHLY and FYNNEI. This CDR3 is CAGKPGQATGELFF. The CDR3 DNA is TGTGCCGGAAAACCCGGACAGGCGACCGGGGAGCTGTTTTTT.

Comment on this clonotype: This likely comes from a read error, as the CDR3 has no conserved phenylalanine or tryptophan at its end. The V call is TRBV10-3, the J call TRBJ1-1; possibly TRBD1 for D (5 bases). This CDR3 is built from 16 residues. Per germline, CDR1 ENHRY and CDR2 SYGVKD. The CDR3 protein is CASSEGFRPPNTEAFS. The CDR3 DNA reads TGTGCCAGCAGTGAGGGGTTTCGACCGCCGAACACTGAAGCTTTCTCT.

This clonotype showed up just a few times. The CDR3 is CASSWDRGLDEQYF. CDR3 DNA: TGTGCCAGCAGTTGGGACAGGGGGTTGGACGAGCAGTACTTC. The chain links TRBV25-1 to TRBJ2-7, with 11 bases that match TRBD1. The CDR3 covers 14 residues. V gave up 5 bases and J gave up 5 bases; unmatched junction bases: 5. Germline assignment: CDR1 MGHDK and CDR2 SYGVNS.

In its sample, this clonotype was seen many times. The J gene is TRBJ2-7, the V gene TRBV7-2, with D tentatively TRBD1 (6 bases). Deletions cut 10 bases from V and 0 bases from J, with 16 bases between. The CDR3 sequence is 14 residues long. Germline lookup yields CDR1 SGHTA and CDR2 FQGNSA. CDR3 residues: CATRGNGNSYEQYF. The CDR3 DNA reads TGTGCCACCAGGGGTAACGGAAACTCCTACGAGCAGTACTTC.